A selection of T cell receptor beta chains follows, all from one sample in a study of radiotherapy plus CTLA-4 blockade in lung cancer. Sequenced by immunoSEQ multiplex PCR; TCRdb stores in-frame clones only, minus some. Among approximately 45,000 clones, roughly 60% were seen once, and the ten largest hold around 20%. The source material was peripheral blood, sampled from a patient treated with radiotherapy plus ipilimumab. Source of these receptors: a human donor with non-small cell lung cancer who had a partial response to radiotherapy plus ipilimumab. CDR3s include the opening cysteine and the closing phenylalanine or tryptophan. A D gene is named only where the DNA matches it firmly. Rows give clone size only sometimes, using once, few, many, or a class for an expanded clone.

>-|-|TRBJ1-5|TRBV5-1
CASSEQGGGNQPQHF
TGCGCCAGCAGCGAACAGGGAGGGGGTAATCAGCCCCAGCATTTT
>TRBD2|medium-sized|TRBJ2-5|TRBV25-1
CASSEWVGRAETQYF
TGTGCCAGCAGTGAATGGGTCGGGAGGGCAGAGACCCAGTACTTC
>-|-|TRBJ2-7|TRBV6-5
CASRRGSYEQYF
TGTGCCAGCAGAAGGGGGTCCTACGAGCAGTACTTC
>TRBD2|-|TRBJ2-7|TRBV7-9
CASSLRTAGDSYEQYF
TGTGCCAGCAGCTTAAGGACAGCGGGGGATTCCTACGAGCAGTACTTC
>TRBD1|-|TRBJ2-7|TRBV19
CASSPWGETGPRYEQYF
TGTGCCAGTAGTCCATGGGGAGAGACAGGGCCACGCTACGAGCAGTACTTC
>-|few|TRBJ1-2|TRBV12-5
CASGLHAGNYGYTF
TGTGCTAGTGGTTTGCATGCAGGGAACTATGGCTACACCTTC
>-|-|TRBJ2-6|TRBV29-1
CSVSLSGANVLTF
TGCAGCGTTAGCCTCTCTGGGGCCAACGTCCTGACTTTC
>-|few|TRBJ2-1|TRBV7-9
CASSLGGERFF
TGTGCCAGCAGCTTAGGGGGAGAAAGGTTCTTC
>TRBD2|-|TRBJ2-1|TRBV9
CASSVGGGDLTYDEQFF
TGTGCCAGCAGCGTAGGGGGGGGAGACTTGACTTACGATGAGCAGTTCTTC
>TRBD1|-|TRBJ1-2|TRBV5-6
CASSLGQGYYGYTF
TGTGCCAGCAGCTTGGGACAGGGATACTATGGCTACACCTTC
>TRBD1|-|TRBJ1-1|TRBV9
CASSLTGDRGEAFF
TGTGCCAGCAGCCTGACAGGGGACAGGGGTGAAGCTTTCTTT
>TRBD1|-|TRBJ2-5|TRBV6-5
CASSSWTGGLETQYF
TGTGCCAGCAGTTCCTGGACAGGGGGGTTGGAGACCCAGTACTTC
>TRBD1|-|TRBJ2-2|TRBV4-3
CASSLVRGDRGSRTGELFF
TGCGCCAGCAGCCTCGTCAGAGGGGACAGGGGATCCAGAACCGGGGAGCTGTTTTTT
>-|-|TRBJ2-5|TRBV5-1
CASSKSSGFQETQYF
TGCGCCAGCAGCAAATCGAGCGGGTTCCAAGAGACCCAGTACTTC
>-|-|TRBJ2-7|TRBV7-9
CASSLEGNYEQYF
TGTGCCAGCAGCTTAGAGGGGAACTACGAGCAGTACTTC